What follows are 18 T cell receptor beta chains derived from one specimen sequenced in a study of blood T cell repertoires in COVID-19 (dated by TCRdb to 2018 to 2020). The library relied on the immunoSEQ multiplex PCR assay. Here the immuneACCESS table is served through TCRdb, limited to in-frame sequences with V and J called. Missing clones are a known gap in these copies; in checked studies unresolved V genes cover under half, and the rest lacks a known reason. Here the sample has some 130,000 clones; approximately 78% occur a single time. The ten largest clones represent 6% of the sample. The sample was PBMCs or T cells enriched from blood (not recorded which). The receptors originated from a woman between 45 and 60 years old who had recovered from COVID-19.

There are a few counts of this clone. The V and J genes are TRBV5-6 and TRBJ1-2; no definite D call. The CDR3 loop spans 12 amino acids. Germline V gene data show CDR1 as SGHDT and CDR2 as YYEEEE. Trimming removed 4 bases from V and 3 bases from J, with 7 bases in between. This CDR3 is CASSEHYYGYTF. CDR3 nucleotides: TGTGCCAGCAGCGAGCACTACTATGGCTACACCTTC.

V is TRBV28 and J is TRBJ2-7; TRBD1 agrees at 10 bases. With V trimmed by 7 bases and J by 1 base, 4 bases remained unmatched. The CDR3 spans 14 residues. CDR1 and CDR2 from the germline V gene are MDHEN and SYDVKM. CDR3 coding DNA: TGTGCCAGCATCCGGGACAGGGGTTCCTACGAGCAGTACTTC. Amino acids: CASIRDRGSYEQYF.

This rearrangement joins TRBV4-1 to TRBJ2-3; TRBD2 is a possible D gene (7 bases). Trimming took 0 bases from V and 4 from J, leaving 14 bases between them. Germline loops: CDR1 MGHRA, CDR2 YSYEKL. CDR3 length equals 16 residues. CDR3: CASSQDGGGAPDTQYF. The CDR3 nucleotides read TGCGCCAGCAGCCAAGATGGTGGGGGGGCCCCAGATACGCAGTATTTT.

The gene calls are TRBV9 and TRBJ1-4; 7 nucleotides line up with TRBD1. CDR3 length equals 15 residues. The J segment lost 2 bases and the V segment lost 4 bases, leaving 5 bases of the junction unmatched. CDR1 is SGDLS and CDR2 is YYNGEE in the germline V gene. CDR3 in amino acids: CASSLQGQTNEKLFF. DNA for the CDR3: TGTGCCAGCAGCCTACAGGGACAGACTAATGAAAAACTGTTTTTT.

A note on this clone: This same CDR3 is encoded by further DNA sequences in the sample. Here the CDR3 reads CASSLGHSSYEQYF. The CDR3 DNA reads as TGTGCCAGCAGCTTGGGACATTCCTCCTACGAGCAGTACTTC. The chain has TRBV11-2 and TRBJ2-7, with TRBD1 as a possible D gene (6 bases). The germline V gene encodes CDR1 SGHAT and CDR2 FQNNGV. This CDR3 has 14 residues. Trimming took 3 bases from V and 0 from J, leaving 9 bases between them.

The V call is TRBV19, the J call TRBJ2-6; tentative D call: TRBD1 (5 bases). The germline V gene encodes CDR1 LNHDA and CDR2 SQIVND (reference sequence). The ends were cut back, 2 bases at V and 3 bases at J, with 20 bases in the middle. This CDR3 spans 19 amino acids. In nucleotides, the CDR3 is TGTGCCAGTAGTATATCAAACAGGTTTTCGTCCGATGGGGCCAACGTCCTGACTTTC. It encodes CASSISNRFSSDGANVLTF. Supplemented by reference TRBV19 and TRBJ2-6, the full variable domain reads DGGITQSPKYLFRKEGQNVTLSCEQNLNHDAMYWYRQDPGQGLRLIYYSQIVNDFQKGDIAEGYSVSREKKESFPLTVTSAQKNPTAFYLCASSISNRFSSDGANVLTFGAGSRLTVL.

This clone was seen a single time. J is TRBJ2-1 and V is TRBV25-1; 9 bases align to TRBD2. Germline assignment: CDR1 MGHDK and CDR2 SYGVNS. This CDR3 spans 17 amino acids. Unmatched junction bases numbered 7, after V lost 1 base and J lost 3 bases. The CDR3 loop is CASSEFPASGVYNEQFF. CDR3 DNA sequence: TGTGCCAGCAGTGAATTCCCTGCTAGCGGGGTCTACAATGAGCAGTTCTTC.

V is TRBV20-1 and J is TRBJ2-2; 9 nucleotides match TRBD1. CDR3 length: 14 amino acids. The junction had 4 bases not matched to a gene; V was cut back by 3 bases and J by 5 bases. Germline V gives CDR1 DFQATT, CDR2 SNEGSKA (reference sequence). CDR3 sequence (DNA): TGCAGTGCTAGTTCTGGACAGGGGACCGGGGAGCTGTTTTTT. Translated: CSASSGQGTGELFF.

The rearrangement uses TRBV7-8 and TRBJ2-7; 9 nucleotides match TRBD2. This CDR3 contains 14 residues. In germline, CDR1 is SGHVS, CDR2 FQNEAQ. Trimming cost V 5 bases and J 3 bases; bases outside gene matches: 5. The CDR3 DNA reads as TGTGCCAGCAGCCCTTTGACTAGCGGCTACGAGCAGTACGTC. It specifies CASSPLTSGYEQYV.

V is TRBV25-1 and J is TRBJ1-2, with 7 bases lining up with TRBD1. V lost 5 bases, J lost 4 bases, and 4 bases stayed unmatched. The CDR3 totals 13 residues. Looked up from germline, CDR1 is MGHDK and CDR2 is SYGVNS. The CDR3 loop is CASSRTGPYGYTF. CDR3 DNA: TGTGCCAGCAGTCGGACAGGACCCTATGGCTACACCTTC.

The chain couples TRBV2 to TRBJ1-1; tentatively, D is TRBD1 (6 bases). Germline-derived CDR1 and CDR2 are SNHLY and FYNNEI. The CDR3 is made up of 12 amino acids. The ends were cut back, 6 bases at V and 7 bases at J, with 12 bases in the middle. CDR3: CASRADSDEAFF. The CDR3 DNA follows: TGTGCCAGCAGGGCGGACAGTGATGAAGCTTTCTTT. Combining the CDR3 with reference TRBV2 and TRBJ1-1 gives the whole variable domain EPEVTQTPSHQVTQMGQEVILRCVPISNHLYFYWYRQILGQKVEFLVSFYNNEISEKSEIFDDQFSVERPDGSNFTLKIRSTKLEDSAMYFCASRADSDEAFFGQGTRLTVV.

This chain links TRBV28 with TRBJ2-1, with D possibly being TRBD2 (6 bases). Germline V gene lookup returns CDR1 MDHEN and CDR2 SYDVKM. This CDR3 region has 13 residues. The ends were cut back, 4 bases at V and 3 bases at J, with 7 bases in the middle. CDR3 sequence: CASSWRGYNEQFF. The CDR3 DNA sequence: TGTGCCAGCAGTTGGAGGGGCTACAATGAGCAGTTCTTC.

The chain employs TRBV3-1 (or the pseudogene TRBV3-2) and TRBJ2-7, with 8 bases aligning to TRBD2. Losses at the gene ends were 0 bases for V and 2 bases for J; bases not matched to a gene: 9. The length of the CDR3 is 17 residues. Germline V gene lookup returns CDR1 LGHDT and CDR2 YNNKEL (reference sequence). DNA of the CDR3: TGTGCCAGCAGCCAAGATCGCGGGGGGTCCCTTACCTACGAGCAGTACTTC. It yields the protein CASSQDRGGSLTYEQYF.

The chain carries TRBV11-3 and TRBJ2-1; D is ambiguous. Germline V CDR1 and CDR2: SGHNT, YENEEA. V lost 3 bases to trimming and J lost 4 bases, with 4 bases between them. There are 12 residues in the CDR3. The DNA for the CDR3 is TGTGCCAGCAGCTTCGGGTACAATGAGCAGTTCTTC. Encoded protein: CASSFGYNEQFF.

The gene calls are TRBV27 and TRBJ2-3; D is unclear. This CDR3 has 13 amino acids. Between the trimmed V and J ends, which lost 2 bases and 2 bases, there was a span of 5 bases. Germline V gene sequence: CDR1 MNHEY, CDR2 SMNVEV (reference sequence). The CDR3 nucleotides are TGTGCCAGCAGTTTACCGTACACAGATACGCAGTATTTT. Translating gives CASSLPYTDTQYF.

This chain links TRBV3-1 (or the pseudogene TRBV3-2) with TRBJ1-4; 9 positions agree with TRBD1. The CDR3 length is 14 residues. The germline V gene encodes CDR1 LGHDT and CDR2 YNNKEL (reference sequence). The junction had 6 bases not matched to a gene; V was cut back by 3 bases and J by 10 bases. CDR3 in amino acids: CASSHGTGRGKLFF. In nucleotides, the CDR3 is TGTGCCAGCAGCCATGGGACAGGGAGGGGAAAACTGTTTTTT.

This clone occurred a few times. The chain links TRBV19 to TRBJ1-5; maybe TRBD1 (6 bases). Germline CDR1 reads LNHDA; CDR2 reads SQIVND (reference sequence). The CDR3 loop spans 16 amino acids. V was cut by 3 bases and J by 3 bases, with 15 bases left in between. CDR3 sequence: CASSILWDTDNQPQHF. The DNA of the CDR3 is TGTGCCAGTAGTATTCTATGGGACACCGACAATCAGCCCCAGCATTTT.

The chain is built from TRBV7-9 and TRBJ1-2; perhaps TRBD1 as D (6 bases). Germline V gene data show CDR1 as SEHNR and CDR2 as FQNEAQ (reference sequence). Between the trimmed V and J ends, which lost 1 base and 4 bases, there was a span of 10 bases. The CDR3 consists of 14 residues. As DNA, the CDR3 is TGTGCCAGCAGCTTAGGCGACAGGCCCTATGGCTACACCTTC. Amino acids: CASSLGDRPYGYTF.